This paragraph covers one T cell receptor (beta chain) sequence. This sample is drawn from a study of blood T cells in healthy people across ages. CDR3 length: 14 amino acids. V gave up 4 bases and J gave up 4 bases; unmatched junction bases: 5. Germline CDR1 and CDR2: SGHRS and YFSETQ. Combining a sample-barcoded 5' primer with a J-beta primer mix, a second PCR ran for about 6 to 12 cycles. TCRdb processed the 5' RACE reads anew with MiXCR; each CDR3 protein has one entry. Counted here are 1,500,000 or so distinct CDR3 sequences, 45% to 70% occurring once; the ten biggest clones make up approximately 7%.

The sample was blood. The clonotype was recovered from a man aged 18 to 30 in good health. The rearrangement joins TRBV5-1 to TRBJ1-1; 9 bases match TRBD1. CDR3 DNA sequence: TGCGCCAGCAGCCGCGGGACAGGGCGCACTGAAGCTTTCTTT. Its protein product is CASSRGTGRTEAFF.